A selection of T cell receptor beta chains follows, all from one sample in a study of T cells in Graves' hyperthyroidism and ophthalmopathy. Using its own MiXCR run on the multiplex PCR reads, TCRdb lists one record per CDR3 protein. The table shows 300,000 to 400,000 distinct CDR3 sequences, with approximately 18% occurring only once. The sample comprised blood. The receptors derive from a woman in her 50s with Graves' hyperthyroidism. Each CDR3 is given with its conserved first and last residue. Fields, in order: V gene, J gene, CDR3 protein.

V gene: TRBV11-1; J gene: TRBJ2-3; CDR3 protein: CASSLMKGNTDTQYF
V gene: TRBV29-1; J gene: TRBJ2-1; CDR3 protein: CSVEEGRDGEQFF
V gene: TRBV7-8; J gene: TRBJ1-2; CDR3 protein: CASSLVVGVDGYTF
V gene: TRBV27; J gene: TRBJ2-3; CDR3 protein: CASSLDWESTDTQYF
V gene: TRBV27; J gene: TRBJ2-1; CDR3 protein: CASSPRPGIEQFF
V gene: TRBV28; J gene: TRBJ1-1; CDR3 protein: CASSFKENMNTEAFF
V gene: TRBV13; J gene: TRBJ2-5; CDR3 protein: CASSLRRGQETQYF
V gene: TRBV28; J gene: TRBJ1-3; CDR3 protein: CASSSYDSRGVGNTIYF
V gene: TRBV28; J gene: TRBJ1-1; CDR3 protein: CASSSRLNTEAFF
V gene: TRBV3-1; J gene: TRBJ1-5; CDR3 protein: CASSQGQLQPQHF
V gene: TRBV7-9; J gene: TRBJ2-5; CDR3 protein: CASSLDLAGGPSRKTQYF
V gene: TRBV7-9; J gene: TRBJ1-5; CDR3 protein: CASSGPRDGYSNQPQHF
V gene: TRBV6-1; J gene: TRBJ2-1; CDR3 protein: CASSLLAGVGEQFF
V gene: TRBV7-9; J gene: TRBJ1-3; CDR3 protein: CASSAQGNTIYF
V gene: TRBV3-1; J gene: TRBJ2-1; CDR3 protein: CASSPRDRGHNEQFF
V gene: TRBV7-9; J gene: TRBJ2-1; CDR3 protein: CASGASNNEQFF
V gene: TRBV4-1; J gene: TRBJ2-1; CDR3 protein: CASKGTSGGAGEQFF
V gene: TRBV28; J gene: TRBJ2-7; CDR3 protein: CASRLTTSGSYEQYF
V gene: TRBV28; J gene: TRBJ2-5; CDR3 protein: CASSPTLGTRGGIVQYF
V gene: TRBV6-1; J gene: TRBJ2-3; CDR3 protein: CASRPSWRFGTDTQYF
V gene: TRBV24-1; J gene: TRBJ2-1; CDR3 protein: CATSASGSTEQFF
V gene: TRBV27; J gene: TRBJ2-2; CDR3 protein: CASSSYPPVGSPRGTGELFF
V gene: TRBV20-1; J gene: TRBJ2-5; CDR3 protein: CSARVVKETQYF
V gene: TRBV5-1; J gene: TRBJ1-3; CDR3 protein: CASSLEGAGTPGNTIYF
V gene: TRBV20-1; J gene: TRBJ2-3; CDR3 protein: CSATGTSGAQSTDTQYF
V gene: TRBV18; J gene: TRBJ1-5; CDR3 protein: CASSRTESNQPQHF
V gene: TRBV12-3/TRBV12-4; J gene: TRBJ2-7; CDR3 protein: CASSLHSGDGYEQYF
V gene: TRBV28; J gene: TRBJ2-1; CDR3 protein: CASSFVSGWGNEQFF
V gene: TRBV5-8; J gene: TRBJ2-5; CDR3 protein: CASSGGTRGTETQYF
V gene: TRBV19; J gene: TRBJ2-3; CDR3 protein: CASSISGSDTQYF
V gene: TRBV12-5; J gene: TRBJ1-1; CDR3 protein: CASALAGGLNTEAFF
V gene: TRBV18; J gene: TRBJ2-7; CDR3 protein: CASSPRTMANEQYF
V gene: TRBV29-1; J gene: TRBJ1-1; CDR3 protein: CSVSGSAEAFF
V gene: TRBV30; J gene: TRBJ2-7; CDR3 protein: CAWSLPGHSYEQYF
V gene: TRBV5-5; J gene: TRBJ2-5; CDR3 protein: CASSLLPPGTAQETQYF
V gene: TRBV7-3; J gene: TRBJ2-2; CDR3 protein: CASSPGWTSGNTGELFF
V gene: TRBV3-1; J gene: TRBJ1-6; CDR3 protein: CASSTGGAYNSPLHF
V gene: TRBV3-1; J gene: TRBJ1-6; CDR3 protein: CASSQNGGQGGSPLHF
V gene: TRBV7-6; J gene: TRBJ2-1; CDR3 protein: CASSLPLAMQFF
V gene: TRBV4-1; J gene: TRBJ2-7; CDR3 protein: CASGGTAENEQYF
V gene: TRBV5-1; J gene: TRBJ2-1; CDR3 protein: CASSPWYSGGLDEQFF
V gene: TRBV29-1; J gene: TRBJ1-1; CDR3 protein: CSASTGGVRSTEAFF
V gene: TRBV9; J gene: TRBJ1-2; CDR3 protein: CASSKRRANYGYTF
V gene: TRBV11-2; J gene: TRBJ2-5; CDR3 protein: CASRYTGGPGIQETQYF